One and the same sample provided the 7 T cell receptor beta chains below, sequenced in a study of B cell selection in AIRE deficiency. The regulatory T cell sort gate was CD4+CD25hiCD127low/negative. Sequencing was performed with immunoSEQ multiplex PCR; in TCRdb, only in-frame clones are kept and a portion is missing. The repertoire holds more than 12,000 clones, roughly 91% seen once, with approximately 0.99% in the top ten. Sequencing input: Tregs sorted from PBMCs. The receptors originated from a human donor with AIRE deficiency.

V gene TRBV2 combines with J gene TRBJ2-3; 13 bases fit TRBD2. From germline, CDR1 is SNHLY and CDR2 FYNNEI. This CDR3 has 15 amino acids. After removal of 7 bases from V and 1 base from J, the junction contained 2 bases not matched to a gene. CDR3 region: CASNGLAGGTDTQYF. The CDR3 DNA follows: TGTGCCAGCAACGGACTAGCGGGAGGCACAGATACGCAGTATTTT.

The chain links TRBV28 to TRBJ2-1; D uncertain. Trimming removed 2 bases from V and 8 bases from J, with 13 bases in between. This CDR3 has 14 amino acids. Germline V gene sequence: CDR1 MDHEN, CDR2 SYDVKM. The CDR3 loop is CASSLVDQRYEQFF. CDR3 nucleotides: TGTGCCAGCAGTTTAGTTGACCAGCGCTATGAGCAGTTCTTC.

This clone was observed once. The gene calls are TRBV18 and TRBJ2-5; D is uncertain. Trimming took 1 base from V and 1 from J, leaving 10 bases between them. CDR1 is KGHSH, CDR2 LQKENI, per germline. This CDR3 contains 15 residues. The CDR3 nucleotides read TGTGCCAGCTCACCACGTTCCAGCCTCCAAGAGACCCAGTACTTC. This encodes CASSPRSSLQETQYF.

This chain joins TRBV6-5 and TRBJ2-2, with D hard to call. V shed 1 base and J shed 8 bases, with 5 bases lying between them. Germline V CDR1 and CDR2: MNHEY, SVGAGI. This CDR3 is built from 12 residues. In nucleotides, the CDR3 is TGTGCCAGCAGTTACTGGGGTGGGGAGCTGTTTTTT. Protein: CASSYWGGELFF.

This chain uses TRBV6-1 with TRBJ1-2; TRBD1 aligns across 8 bases. Germline V gives CDR1 MNHNS, CDR2 SASEGT. The CDR3 is 12 amino acids. The V gene end was trimmed by 7 bases and the J gene end by 8 bases; junction bases not matched to a gene: 6. CDR3 in DNA: TGTGCCAGCATTGGACAGGGTGGCGGCTACACCTTC. Amino acids: CASIGQGGGYTF.

The J gene is TRBJ2-2, the V gene TRBV6-6; 10 bases align to TRBD1. CDR3 size: 16 residues. Germline V gene data show CDR1 as MNHNY and CDR2 as SVGAGI (reference sequence). J gave up 2 bases and V 5 bases, and 5 bases lay outside the gene matches. DNA for the CDR3: TGTGCCAGCAGTGTAGGACAGGGGGGAAACACCGGGGAGCTGTTTTTT. Amino acids: CASSVGQGGNTGELFF.

This clone was observed once. The J gene is TRBJ2-5, the V gene TRBV6-1, with D unresolved. V was cut by 8 bases and J by 5 bases, with 9 bases left in between. The CDR3 contains 11 residues. Germline V gene sequence: CDR1 MNHNS, CDR2 SASEGT. CDR3 in amino acids: CASCIVETQYF. Here the CDR3 DNA reads TGTGCCAGCTGCATTGTGGAGACCCAGTACTTC.